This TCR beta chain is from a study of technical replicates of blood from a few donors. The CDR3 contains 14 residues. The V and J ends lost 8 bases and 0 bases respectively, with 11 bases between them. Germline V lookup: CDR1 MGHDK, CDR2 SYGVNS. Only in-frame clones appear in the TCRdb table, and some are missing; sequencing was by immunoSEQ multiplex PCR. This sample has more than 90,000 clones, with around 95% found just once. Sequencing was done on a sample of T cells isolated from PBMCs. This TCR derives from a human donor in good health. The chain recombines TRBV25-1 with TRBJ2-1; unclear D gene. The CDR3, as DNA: TGTGCCAGCTCGCGGCCCTCCTCCTACAATGAGCAGTTCTTC. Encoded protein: CASSRPSSYNEQFF.